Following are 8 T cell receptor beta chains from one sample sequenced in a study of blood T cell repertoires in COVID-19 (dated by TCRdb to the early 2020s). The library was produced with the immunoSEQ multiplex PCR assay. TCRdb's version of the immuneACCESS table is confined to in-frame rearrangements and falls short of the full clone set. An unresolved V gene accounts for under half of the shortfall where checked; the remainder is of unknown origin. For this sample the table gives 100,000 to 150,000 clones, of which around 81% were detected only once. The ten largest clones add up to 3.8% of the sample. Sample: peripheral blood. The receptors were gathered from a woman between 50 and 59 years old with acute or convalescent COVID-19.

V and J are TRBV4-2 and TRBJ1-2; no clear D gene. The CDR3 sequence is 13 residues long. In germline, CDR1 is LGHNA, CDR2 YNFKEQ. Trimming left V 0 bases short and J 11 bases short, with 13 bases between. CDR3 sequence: CASSQDKKSWYTF. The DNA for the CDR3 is TGTGCCAGCAGCCAAGATAAGAAGAGTTGGTACACCTTC.

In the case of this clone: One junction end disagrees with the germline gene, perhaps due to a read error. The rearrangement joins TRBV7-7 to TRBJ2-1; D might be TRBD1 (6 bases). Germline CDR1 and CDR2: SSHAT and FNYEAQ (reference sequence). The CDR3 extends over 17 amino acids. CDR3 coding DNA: TGTGCTAGCAGTTCCGGGACATCCGTCCCGTCCTACAATGAGCAGTTCTTC. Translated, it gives CASSSGTSVPSYNEQFF.

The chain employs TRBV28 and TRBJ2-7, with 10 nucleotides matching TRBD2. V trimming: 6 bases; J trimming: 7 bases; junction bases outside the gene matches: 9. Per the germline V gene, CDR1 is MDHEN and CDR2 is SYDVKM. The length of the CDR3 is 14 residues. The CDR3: CASRRAGGFSEQYF. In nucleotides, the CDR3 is TGTGCCAGCAGGCGAGCGGGAGGGTTCTCAGAGCAGTACTTC.

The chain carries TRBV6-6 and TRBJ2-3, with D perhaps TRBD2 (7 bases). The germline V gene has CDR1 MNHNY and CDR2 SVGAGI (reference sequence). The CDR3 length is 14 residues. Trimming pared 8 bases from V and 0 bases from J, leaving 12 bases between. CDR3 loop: CASGGGRSTDTQYF. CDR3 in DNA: TGTGCCAGCGGCGGGGGCCGAAGCACAGATACGCAGTATTTT.

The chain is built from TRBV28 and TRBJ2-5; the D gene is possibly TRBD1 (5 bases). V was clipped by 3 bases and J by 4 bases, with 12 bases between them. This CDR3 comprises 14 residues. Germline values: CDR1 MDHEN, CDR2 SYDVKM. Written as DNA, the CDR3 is TGTGCCAGCAGTTTGGCAGGGCTTGGAGAGACCCAGTACTTC. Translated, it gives CASSLAGLGETQYF. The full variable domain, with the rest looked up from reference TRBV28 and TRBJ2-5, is DVKVTQSSRYLVKRTGEKVFLECVQDMDHENMFWYRQDPGLGLRLIYFSYDVKMKEKGDIPEGYSVSREKKERFSLILESASTNQTSMYLCASSLAGLGETQYFGPGTRLLVL.

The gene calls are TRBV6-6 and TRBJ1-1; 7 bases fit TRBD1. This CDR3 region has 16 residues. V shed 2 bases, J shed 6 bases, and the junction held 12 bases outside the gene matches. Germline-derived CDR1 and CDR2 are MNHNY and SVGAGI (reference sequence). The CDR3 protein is CASSYAGQVPGPEAFF. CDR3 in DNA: TGTGCCAGCAGTTACGCCGGACAGGTCCCGGGACCTGAAGCTTTCTTT.

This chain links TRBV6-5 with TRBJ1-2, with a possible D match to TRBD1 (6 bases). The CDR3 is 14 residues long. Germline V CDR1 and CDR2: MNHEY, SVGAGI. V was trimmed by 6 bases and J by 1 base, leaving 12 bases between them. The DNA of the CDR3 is TGTGCCAGCAGCTTAGGACAGCTTAACTATGGCTACACCTTC. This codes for CASSLGQLNYGYTF.

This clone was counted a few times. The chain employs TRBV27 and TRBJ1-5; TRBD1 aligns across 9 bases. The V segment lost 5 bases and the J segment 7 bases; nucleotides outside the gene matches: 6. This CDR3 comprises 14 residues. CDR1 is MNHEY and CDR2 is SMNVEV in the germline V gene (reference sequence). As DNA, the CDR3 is TGTGCCAGCAGTCCCGGGACAGGGCTCCAGCCCCAGCATTTT. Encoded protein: CASSPGTGLQPQHF.